This TCR beta chain was profiled in a study of OX40 agonist ivuxolimab in advanced cancers. Data came from immunoSEQ multiplex PCR; TCRdb stores just in-frame clones and leaves some out. The data contain roughly 17,000 clones, about three quarters of them singletons. Notes on the study in general: CD8+ T cells (on average) carried more expanded clones than CD4+ T cells.

With respect to this clone: Its target is not known.

The CDR3 spans 16 residues. The V and J ends lost 5 bases and 9 bases respectively, with 23 bases between them. From germline, CDR1 is SEHNR and CDR2 FQNEAQ (reference sequence). This receptor was taken from an adult with an advanced solid tumor such as melanoma, head and neck, liver or kidney cancer. The input for sequencing was CD4+ or CD8+ T cells sorted from blood, taken in a trial of the OX40 agonist ivuxolimab. The rearrangement joins TRBV7-9 to TRBJ2-1; D is perhaps TRBD2 (7 bases). CDR3 protein: CASSIHWEGWGAEQFF. CDR3 DNA: TGTGCCAGCAGCATACATTGGGAGGGGTGGGGGGCTGAGCAGTTCTTC.